This T cell receptor (beta chain) was recovered during a study of CD8 T cells in ankylosing spondylitis. Each CDR3 protein gets one entry after TCRdb re-called the 5' RACE reads with MiXCR. This table holds about 160,000 distinct CDR3 sequences, about 16% found once. This CDR3 has 15 amino acids. The germline V gene encodes CDR1 SGHVS and CDR2 FQNEAQ. Trimming took off 6 bases at V and 5 bases at J, with 19 bases between the two ends. Sequencing was performed on blood, either unsorted or a sorted T cell fraction (not recorded which). This clonotype was obtained from a male donor with ankylosing spondylitis or in good health (not recorded which). V gene TRBV7-8 combines with J gene TRBJ2-5; a weak D match, TRBD1 (6 bases). CDR3 nucleotides: TGTGCCAGCAGGCCTACTCTGGGGGCCCGGGAGACCCAGTACTTC. This translates into CASRPTLGARETQYF.